Listed here is a single T cell receptor (beta chain). Its antigen is currently unknown. Profiled with immunoSEQ multiplex PCR; TCRdb holds only in-frame clones, not every one. Of about 180,000 clones in the sample, just over 85% were seen once. This sample was taken from a study of T cell responses to AZD1222 COVID-19 vaccine. Points from the study as a whole: Spike-specific TCR breadth and depth rose after two AZD1222 doses. Most donors were white British, females outnumbered males, and clonal diversity was possibly underestimated. No day 14 peak samples; only post-peak repertoires were characterized.

This material consisted of peripheral blood, taken on day 0 of AZD1222 vaccination. This clonotype originated in an adult in good health.

As DNA, the CDR3 is TGTGCCAGCAGCTTGGCCGACGGACTAGCCCCGAGAAACATTCAGTACTTC. This encodes CASSLADGLAPRNIQYF. The chain links TRBV5-6 to TRBJ2-4; 8 nucleotides agree with TRBD2. Trimming removed 0 bases from V and 6 bases from J; junction bases left unmatched: 11. The CDR3 loop spans 17 amino acids. Per the germline V gene, CDR1 is SGHDT and CDR2 is YYEEEE.